This section outlines one T cell receptor beta chain sequence together with its context. Sequenced by immunoSEQ multiplex PCR; TCRdb stores in-frame clones only, minus some. Found here are some 130,000 clones, roughly 90% of them singletons; the top ten hold roughly 3.7%. This record belongs to a study of blood T cell repertoires in COVID-19. The wider study: Nucleic acid was either cDNA or gDNA, and it came from T cells, B-cell-depleted T cells, or PBMCs.

The V end lost 4 bases, the J end lost 1 base, and 14 bases lay between the germline ends. CDR1 is SGHRS and CDR2 is YFSETQ in the germline V gene. This CDR3 is 16 amino acids long. This rearrangement joins TRBV5-1 to TRBJ2-2; D might be TRBD2 (5 bases). This clonotype was obtained from a man between 45 and 60 years old with active COVID-19. Sequenced sample: peripheral blood. CDR3 bases: TGCGCCAGCAGCCCAAGGAGGTTGGGGAACACCGGGGAGCTGTTTTTT. Translated: CASSPRRLGNTGELFF. The full variable domain, its missing parts supplied by reference TRBV5-1 and TRBJ2-2, is KAGVTQTPRYLIKTRGQQVTLSCSPISGHRSVSWYQQTPGQGLQFLFEYFSETQRNKGNFPGRFSGRQFSNSRSEMNVSTLELGDSALYLCASSPRRLGNTGELFFGEGSRLTVL.